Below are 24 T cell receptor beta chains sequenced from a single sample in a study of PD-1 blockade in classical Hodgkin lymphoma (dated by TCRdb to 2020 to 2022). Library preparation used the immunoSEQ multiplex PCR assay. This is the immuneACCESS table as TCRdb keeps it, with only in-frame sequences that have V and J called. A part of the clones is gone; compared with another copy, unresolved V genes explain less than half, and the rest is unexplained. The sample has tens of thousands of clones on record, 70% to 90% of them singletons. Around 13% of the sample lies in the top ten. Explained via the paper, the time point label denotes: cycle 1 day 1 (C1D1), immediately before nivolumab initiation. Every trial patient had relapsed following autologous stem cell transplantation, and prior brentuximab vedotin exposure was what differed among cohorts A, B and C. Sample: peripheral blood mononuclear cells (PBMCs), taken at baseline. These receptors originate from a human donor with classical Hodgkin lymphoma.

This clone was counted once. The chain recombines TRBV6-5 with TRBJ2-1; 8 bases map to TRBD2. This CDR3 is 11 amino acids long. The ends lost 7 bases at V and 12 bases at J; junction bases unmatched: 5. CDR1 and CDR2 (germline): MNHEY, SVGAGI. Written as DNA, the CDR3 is TGTGCCAGCATCCGGGGGGGGCGGCAGTTCTTC. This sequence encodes CASIRGGRQFF.

CDR3 in amino acids: CASASGQGWLETQYF. The CDR3 nucleotides read TGTGCTAGTGCCTCAGGACAGGGCTGGCTGGAGACCCAGTACTTC. V gene TRBV12-5 combines with J gene TRBJ2-5; 8 bases fit TRBD1. The CDR3 has 15 amino acids. CDR1 LGHNT and CDR2 FRNRAP come from the germline V gene. V gave up 7 bases and J gave up 5 bases; unmatched junction bases: 12.

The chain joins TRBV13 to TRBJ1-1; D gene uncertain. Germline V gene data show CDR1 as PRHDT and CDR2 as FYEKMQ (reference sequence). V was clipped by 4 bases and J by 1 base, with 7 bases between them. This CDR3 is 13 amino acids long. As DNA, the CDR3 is TGTGCCAGCAGCTCGCAGGCGAACACTGAAGCTTTCTTT. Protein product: CASSSQANTEAFF.

CDR3 DNA: TGTGCCAGCAGCTTCGGCAGGACCTCTGAAGCTTTCTTT. Translation: CASSFGRTSEAFF. This chain joins TRBV11-3 and TRBJ1-1; D gene unclear. In germline, CDR1 is SGHNT, CDR2 YENEEA. The CDR3 sequence is 13 residues long. Trimming removed 3 bases from V and 6 bases from J, with 11 bases in between.

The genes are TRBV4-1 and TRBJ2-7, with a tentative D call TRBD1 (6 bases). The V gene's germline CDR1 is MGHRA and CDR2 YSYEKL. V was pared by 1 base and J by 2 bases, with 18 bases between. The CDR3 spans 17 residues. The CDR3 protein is CASSQGGFQGPPYEQYF. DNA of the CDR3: TGCGCCAGCAGCCAAGGTGGATTCCAGGGGCCCCCCTACGAGCAGTACTTC.

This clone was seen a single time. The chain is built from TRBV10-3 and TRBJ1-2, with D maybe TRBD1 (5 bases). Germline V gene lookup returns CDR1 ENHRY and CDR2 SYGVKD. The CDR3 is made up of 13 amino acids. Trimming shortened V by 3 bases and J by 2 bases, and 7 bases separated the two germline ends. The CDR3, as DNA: TGTGCCATCAGTGAATGGGGGAACTATGGCTACACCTTC. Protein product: CAISEWGNYGYTF.

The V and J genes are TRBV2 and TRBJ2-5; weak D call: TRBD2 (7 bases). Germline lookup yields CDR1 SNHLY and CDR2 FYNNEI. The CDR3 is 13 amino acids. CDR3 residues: CASSRGAGETQYF. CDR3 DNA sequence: TGTGCATCTTCCCGGGGGGCGGGAGAGACCCAGTACTTC.

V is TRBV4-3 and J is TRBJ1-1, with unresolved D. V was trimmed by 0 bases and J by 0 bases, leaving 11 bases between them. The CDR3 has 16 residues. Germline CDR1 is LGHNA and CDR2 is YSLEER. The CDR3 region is CASSQEAGIVNTEAFF. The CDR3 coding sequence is TGCGCCAGCAGCCAAGAGGCGGGGATCGTGAACACTGAAGCTTTCTTT.

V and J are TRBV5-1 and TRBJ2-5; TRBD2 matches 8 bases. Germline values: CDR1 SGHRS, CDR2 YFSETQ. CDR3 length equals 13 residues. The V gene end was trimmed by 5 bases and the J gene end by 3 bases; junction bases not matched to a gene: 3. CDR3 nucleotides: TGCGCCAGCAGTTGGACTAGCAAAGAGACCCAGTACTTC. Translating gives CASSWTSKETQYF.

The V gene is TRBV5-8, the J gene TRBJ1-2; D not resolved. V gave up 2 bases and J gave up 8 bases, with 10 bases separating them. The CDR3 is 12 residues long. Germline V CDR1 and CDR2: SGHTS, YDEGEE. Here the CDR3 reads CASSFGDWGYTF. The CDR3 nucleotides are TGTGCCAGCAGCTTCGGAGATTGGGGCTACACCTTC.

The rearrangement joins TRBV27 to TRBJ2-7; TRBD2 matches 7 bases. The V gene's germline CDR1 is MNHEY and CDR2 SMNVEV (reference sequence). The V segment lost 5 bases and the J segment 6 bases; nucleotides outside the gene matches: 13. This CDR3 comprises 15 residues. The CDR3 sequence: CASSPMASGPLEQYF. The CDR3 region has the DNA TGTGCCAGCAGTCCGATGGCTAGCGGACCGCTCGAGCAGTACTTC.

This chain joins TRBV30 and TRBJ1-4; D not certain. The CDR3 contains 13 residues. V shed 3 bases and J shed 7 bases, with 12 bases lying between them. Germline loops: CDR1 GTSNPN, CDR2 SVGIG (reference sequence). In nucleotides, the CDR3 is TGTGCCTGGAGGGGCTGGGTGAGTGAAAAACTGTTTTTT. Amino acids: CAWRGWVSEKLFF.

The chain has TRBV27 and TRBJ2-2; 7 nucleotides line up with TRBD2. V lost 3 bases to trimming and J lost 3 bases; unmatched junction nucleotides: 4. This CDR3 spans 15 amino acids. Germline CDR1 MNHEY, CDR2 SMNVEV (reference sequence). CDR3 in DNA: TGTGCCAGCAGTTTTCGGGGGGTCTACACCGGGGAGCTGTTTTTT. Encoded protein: CASSFRGVYTGELFF.

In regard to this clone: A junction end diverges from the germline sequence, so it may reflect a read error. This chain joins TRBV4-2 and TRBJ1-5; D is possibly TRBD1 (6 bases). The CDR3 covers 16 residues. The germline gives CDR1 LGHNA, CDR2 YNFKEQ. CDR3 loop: CASSQEGGGYNQPQHF. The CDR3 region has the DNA TGTGCCAGCAGCCAGGAAGGAGGGGGGTACAATCAACCCCAGCATTTT.

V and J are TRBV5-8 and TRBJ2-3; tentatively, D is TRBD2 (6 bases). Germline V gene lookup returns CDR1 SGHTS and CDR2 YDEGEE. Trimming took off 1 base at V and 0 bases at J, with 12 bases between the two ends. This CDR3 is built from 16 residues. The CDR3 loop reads CASSLLPSVSTDTQYF. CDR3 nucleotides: TGTGCCAGCAGCTTGCTGCCTAGCGTCAGCACAGATACGCAGTATTTT. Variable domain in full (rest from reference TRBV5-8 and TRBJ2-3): EAGVTQSPTHLIKTRGQQATLRCSPISGHTSVYWYQQALGLGLQFLLWYDEGEERNRGNFPPRFSGRQFPNYSSELNVNALELEDSALYLCASSLLPSVSTDTQYFGPGTRLTVL.

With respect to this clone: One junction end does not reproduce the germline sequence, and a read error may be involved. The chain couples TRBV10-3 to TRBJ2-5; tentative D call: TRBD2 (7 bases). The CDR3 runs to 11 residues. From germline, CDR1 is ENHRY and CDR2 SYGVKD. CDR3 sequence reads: CASRGAEIQYF. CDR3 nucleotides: TGTGCCTCCCGGGGGGCGGAGATCCAGTACTTC.

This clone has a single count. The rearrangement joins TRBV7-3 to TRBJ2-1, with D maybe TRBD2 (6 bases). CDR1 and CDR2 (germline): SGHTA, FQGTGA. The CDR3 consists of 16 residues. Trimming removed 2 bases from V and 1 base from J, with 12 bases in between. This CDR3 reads CASSLDGGVSYNEQFF. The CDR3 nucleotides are TGTGCCAGCAGCTTAGATGGCGGGGTTTCCTACAATGAGCAGTTCTTC.

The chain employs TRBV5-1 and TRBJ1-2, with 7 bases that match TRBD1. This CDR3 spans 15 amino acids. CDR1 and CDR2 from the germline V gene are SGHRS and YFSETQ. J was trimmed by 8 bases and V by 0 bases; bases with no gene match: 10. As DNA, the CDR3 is TGCGCCAGCAGCTTGGCCAACAGGGGTCCGGAGGGCTACACCTTC. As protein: CASSLANRGPEGYTF. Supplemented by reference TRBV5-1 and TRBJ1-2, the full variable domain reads KAGVTQTPRYLIKTRGQQVTLSCSPISGHRSVSWYQQTPGQGLQFLFEYFSETQRNKGNFPGRFSGRQFSNSRSEMNVSTLELGDSALYLCASSLANRGPEGYTFGSGTRLTVV.

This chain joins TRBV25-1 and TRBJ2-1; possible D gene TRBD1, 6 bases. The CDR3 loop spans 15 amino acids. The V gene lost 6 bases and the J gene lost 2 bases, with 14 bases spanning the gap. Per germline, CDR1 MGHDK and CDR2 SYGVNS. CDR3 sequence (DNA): TGTGCCAGCAGGGGTCTGGGGGCCACCTACAATGAGCAGTTCTTC. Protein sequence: CASRGLGATYNEQFF.

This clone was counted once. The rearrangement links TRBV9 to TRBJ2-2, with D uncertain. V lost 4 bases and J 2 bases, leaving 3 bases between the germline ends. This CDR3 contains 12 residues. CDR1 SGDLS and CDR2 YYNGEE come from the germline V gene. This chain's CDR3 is CASSLNTGELFF. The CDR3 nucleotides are TGTGCCAGCAGCCTTAACACCGGGGAGCTGTTTTTT.

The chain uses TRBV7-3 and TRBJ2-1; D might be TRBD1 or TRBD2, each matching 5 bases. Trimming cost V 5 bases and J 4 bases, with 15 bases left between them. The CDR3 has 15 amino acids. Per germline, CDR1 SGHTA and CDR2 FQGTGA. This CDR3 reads CASSMDFGGYNEQFF. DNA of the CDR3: TGTGCCAGCAGCATGGACTTTGGGGGTTACAATGAGCAGTTCTTC.

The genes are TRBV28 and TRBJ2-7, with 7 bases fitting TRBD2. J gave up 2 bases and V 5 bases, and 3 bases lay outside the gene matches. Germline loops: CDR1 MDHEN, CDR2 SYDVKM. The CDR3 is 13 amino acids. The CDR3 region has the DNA TGTGCCAGCAGTCCAACTAGCGCCTACGAGCAGTACTTC. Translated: CASSPTSAYEQYF.

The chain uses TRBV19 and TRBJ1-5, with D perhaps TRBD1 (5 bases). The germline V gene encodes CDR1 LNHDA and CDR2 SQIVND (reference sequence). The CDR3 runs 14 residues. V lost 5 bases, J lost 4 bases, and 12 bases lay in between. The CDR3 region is CASSVDTRNQPQHF. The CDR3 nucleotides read TGTGCCAGTAGTGTGGACACGCGGAATCAGCCCCAGCATTTT.

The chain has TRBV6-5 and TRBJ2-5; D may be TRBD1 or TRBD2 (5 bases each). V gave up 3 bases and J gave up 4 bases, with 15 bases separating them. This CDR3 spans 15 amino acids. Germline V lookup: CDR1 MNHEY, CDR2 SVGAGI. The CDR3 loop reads CASSYSGTGTETQYF. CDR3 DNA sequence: TGTGCCAGCAGTTATTCGGGGACGGGGACAGAGACCCAGTACTTC.